This TCR beta chain was recorded in a study of blood T cell repertoires in COVID-19. Study summary: PBMCs, B-cell-depleted T cells, or T cells provided the cDNA or gDNA that made up the material.

This clone occurred a few times. Profiled with immunoSEQ multiplex PCR; TCRdb holds only in-frame clones, not every one. The sample contains about 210,000 clones, roughly 86% of which appear only once. Germline V gene data show CDR1 as MNHEY and CDR2 as SMNVEV (reference sequence). After removal of 5 bases from V and 4 bases from J, the junction contained 14 bases not matched to a gene. The length of the CDR3 is 18 residues. Sample: PBMCs or T cells enriched from blood (not recorded which). The V gene is TRBV27, the J gene TRBJ2-3, with 11 bases identical to TRBD2. This TCR derives from a man aged 18 to 29 with acute COVID-19. The CDR3 DNA reads TGTGCCAGCAGTGAAGGGTCTAGCGGGAGGTGGAGGGCAGATACGCAGTATTTT. Its protein is CASSEGSSGRWRADTQYF.